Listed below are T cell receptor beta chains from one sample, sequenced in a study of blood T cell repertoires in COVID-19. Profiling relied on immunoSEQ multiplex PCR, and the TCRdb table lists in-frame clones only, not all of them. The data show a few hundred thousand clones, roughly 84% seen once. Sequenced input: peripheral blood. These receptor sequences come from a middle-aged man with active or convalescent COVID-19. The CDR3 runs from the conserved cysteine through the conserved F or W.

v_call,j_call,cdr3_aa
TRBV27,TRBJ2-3,CASQPGYQSTDTQYF
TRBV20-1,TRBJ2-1,CSASSREGLWNEQFF
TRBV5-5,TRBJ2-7,CASSFSPGGSSYEQYF
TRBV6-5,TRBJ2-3,CASRLQGALADTQYF
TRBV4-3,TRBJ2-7,CASSQIRDSTYEQYF
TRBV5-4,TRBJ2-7,CASSWETGQISYEQYF
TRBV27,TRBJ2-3,CASSPDRGRDTQYF
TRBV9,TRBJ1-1,CASSVGGQLNTEAFF
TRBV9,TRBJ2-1,CASSRLADSYNEQFF
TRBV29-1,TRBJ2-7,CSVEELGHEQYF
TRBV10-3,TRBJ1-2,CAISSITGTNYGYTF